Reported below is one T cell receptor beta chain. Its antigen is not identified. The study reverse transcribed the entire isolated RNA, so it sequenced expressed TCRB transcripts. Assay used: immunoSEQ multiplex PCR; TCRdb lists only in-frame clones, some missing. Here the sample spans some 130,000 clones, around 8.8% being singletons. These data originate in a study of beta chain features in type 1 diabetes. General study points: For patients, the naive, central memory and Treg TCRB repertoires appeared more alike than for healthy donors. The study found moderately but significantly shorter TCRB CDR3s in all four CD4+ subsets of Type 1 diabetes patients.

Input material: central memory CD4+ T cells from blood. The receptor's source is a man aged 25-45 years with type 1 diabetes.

The CDR3 is CASSVDGRRSKLFF. The CDR3, as DNA: TGTGCCAGCAGCGTAGACGGGAGGAGGTCAAAACTGTTTTTT. The gene calls are TRBV9 and TRBJ1-4; D not certain. The V gene lost 0 bases and the J gene lost 10 bases, with 13 bases spanning the gap. The CDR3 length is 14 residues. In germline, CDR1 is SGDLS, CDR2 YYNGEE.